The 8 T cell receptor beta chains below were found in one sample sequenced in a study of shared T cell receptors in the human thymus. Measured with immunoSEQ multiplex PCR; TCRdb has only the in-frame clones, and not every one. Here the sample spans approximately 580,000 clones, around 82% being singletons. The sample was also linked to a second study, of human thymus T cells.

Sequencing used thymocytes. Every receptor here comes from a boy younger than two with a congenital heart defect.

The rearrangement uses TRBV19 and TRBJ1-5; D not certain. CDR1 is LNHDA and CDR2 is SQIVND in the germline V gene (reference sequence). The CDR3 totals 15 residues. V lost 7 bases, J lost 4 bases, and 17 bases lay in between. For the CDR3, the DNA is TGTGCCAGTACCTCTTCGTACAGAGAAAATCAGCCCCAGCATTTT. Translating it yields CASTSSYRENQPQHF.

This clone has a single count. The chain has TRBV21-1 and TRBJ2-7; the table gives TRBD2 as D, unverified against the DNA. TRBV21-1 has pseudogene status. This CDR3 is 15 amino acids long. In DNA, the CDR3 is TGTGCCAGCAGCAAGCAGCGGAGAATGTACTACGAGCAGTACTTC. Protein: CASSKQRRMYYEQYF.

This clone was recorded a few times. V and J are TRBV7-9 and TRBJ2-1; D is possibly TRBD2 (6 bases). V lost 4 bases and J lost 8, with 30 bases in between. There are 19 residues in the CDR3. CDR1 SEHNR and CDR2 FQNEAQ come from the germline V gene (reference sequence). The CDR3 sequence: CASSCEPKEGQHTGDEQFF. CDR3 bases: TGTGCCAGCAGCTGTGAACCGAAGGAGGGCCAACACACGGGTGATGAGCAGTTCTTC.

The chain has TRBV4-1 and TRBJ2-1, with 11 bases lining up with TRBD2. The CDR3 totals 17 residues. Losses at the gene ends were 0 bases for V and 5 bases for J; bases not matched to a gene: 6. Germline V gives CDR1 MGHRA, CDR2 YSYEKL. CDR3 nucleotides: TGCGCCAGCAGCCAAGATCCGGGACTAGCGGACCACAATGAGCAGTTCTTC. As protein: CASSQDPGLADHNEQFF.

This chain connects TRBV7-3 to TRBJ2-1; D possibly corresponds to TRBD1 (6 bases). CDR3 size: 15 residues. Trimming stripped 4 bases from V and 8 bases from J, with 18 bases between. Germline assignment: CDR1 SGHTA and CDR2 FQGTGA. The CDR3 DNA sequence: TGTGCCAGCAGCTACACCTTAGGACAGAAGGATGAGCAGTTCTTC. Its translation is CASSYTLGQKDEQFF.

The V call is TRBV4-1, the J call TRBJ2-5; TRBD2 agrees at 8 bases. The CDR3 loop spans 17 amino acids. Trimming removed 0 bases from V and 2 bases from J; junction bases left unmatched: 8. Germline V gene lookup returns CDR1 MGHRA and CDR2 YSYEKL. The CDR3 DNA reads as TGCGCCAGCAGCCAAGAAGGCCTAGCGGGCGAACAAGAGACCCAGTACTTC. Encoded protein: CASSQEGLAGEQETQYF.

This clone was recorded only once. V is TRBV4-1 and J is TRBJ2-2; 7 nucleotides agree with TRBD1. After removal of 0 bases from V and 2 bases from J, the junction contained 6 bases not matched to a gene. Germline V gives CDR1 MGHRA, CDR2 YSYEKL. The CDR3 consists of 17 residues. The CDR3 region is CASSQEDRSTNTGELFF. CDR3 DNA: TGCGCCAGCAGCCAAGAGGACAGGTCAACCAACACCGGGGAGCTGTTTTTT.

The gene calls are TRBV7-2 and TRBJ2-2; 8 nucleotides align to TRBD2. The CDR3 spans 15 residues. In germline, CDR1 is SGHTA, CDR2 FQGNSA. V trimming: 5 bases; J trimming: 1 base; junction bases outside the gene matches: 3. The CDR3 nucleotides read TGTGCCAGCAGCCAGAGCGGGAGGAACACCGGGGAGCTGTTTTTT. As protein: CASSQSGRNTGELFF.